The next 27 T cell receptor beta chains were all read from a single sample in a study of glioma-infiltrating T cells. The iRepertoire nested amplicon-rescue multiplex PCR amplified TCR alpha and beta CDR3s from RNA. TCRdb analysed the multiplex PCR reads with MiXCR anew, one entry per CDR3 protein. The sample contains 300,000 to 450,000 distinct CDR3 sequences, more than 35% of which appear only once. The sequenced material came from glioma tissue, nonneoplastic brain tissue, or PBMCs (not recorded which). The source is a human donor with low-grade glioma or glioblastoma, undergoing nonglioma brain surgery, or in good health (not recorded which).

A few counts support this clonotype. The chain has TRBV7-9 and TRBJ2-7; 7 positions agree with TRBD2. The CDR3 loop spans 14 amino acids. The J segment lost 3 bases and the V segment lost 1 base, leaving 3 bases of the junction unmatched. Per the germline V gene, CDR1 is SEHNR and CDR2 is FQNEAQ (reference sequence). The CDR3 reads CASSLGGGVYEQYF. The CDR3 nucleotides read TGTGCCAGCAGCTTAGGTGGGGGGGTCTACGAGCAGTACTTC.

This chain uses TRBV7-2 with TRBJ1-5, with D unclear. V gave up 1 base and J gave up 8 bases, with 9 bases separating them. CDR1 is SGHTA, CDR2 FQGNSA, per germline. CDR3 length: 13 amino acids. The CDR3 is CASSLGAEEPQHF. CDR3 nucleotide sequence: TGTGCCAGCAGCTTAGGGGCAGAGGAGCCCCAGCATTTT. The variable domain in full, completed from reference TRBV7-2 and TRBJ1-5, reads GAGVSQSPSNKVTEKGKDVELRCDPISGHTALYWYRQSLGQGLEFLIYFQGNSAPDKSGLPSDRFSAERTGGSVSTLTIQRTQQEDSAVYLCASSLGAEEPQHFGDGTRLSIL.

This clonotype was recorded many times. This chain links TRBV7-2 with TRBJ2-3, with 10 bases identical to TRBD1. The CDR3 extends over 15 amino acids. The germline gives CDR1 SGHTA, CDR2 FQGNSA. J lost 4 bases, V lost 4 bases, and 5 bases had no gene match. CDR3 protein: CASSWGQGIADTQYF. The DNA for the CDR3 is TGTGCCAGCAGCTGGGGACAGGGGATTGCAGATACGCAGTATTTT.

This sequence joins TRBV28 and TRBJ1-6; possibly TRBD1 for D (6 bases). The CDR3 has 14 amino acids. V lost 7 bases and J lost 6, with 13 bases in between. Germline values: CDR1 MDHEN, CDR2 SYDVKM. CDR3 sequence reads: CASIGRGGNSPLHF. The CDR3 DNA reads as TGTGCCAGCATCGGCAGAGGGGGTAATTCACCCCTCCACTTT.

In this sample, this clonotype turned up many times. J is TRBJ2-7 and V is TRBV27, with a possible D match to TRBD2 (5 bases). Germline loops: CDR1 MNHEY, CDR2 SMNVEV (reference sequence). The CDR3 sequence is 16 residues long. Trimming stripped 0 bases from V and 1 base from J, with 13 bases between. CDR3: CASSLSNPPGSYEQYF. CDR3 nucleotides: TGTGCCAGCAGTTTATCGAACCCCCCGGGGTCCTACGAGCAGTACTTC.

This clonotype was detected only a few times. V usage is TRBV4-2 and J usage is TRBJ2-7; 8 bases are shared with TRBD2. Germline lookup yields CDR1 LGHNA and CDR2 YNFKEQ. This CDR3 has 16 amino acids. V dropped 0 bases and J dropped 2; count of bases not matched to a gene: 6. CDR3 DNA: TGTGCCAGCAGCCAAGATGTTAGCGGGGTCCCCTACGAGCAGTACTTC. It codes for CASSQDVSGVPYEQYF.

This clonotype was observed a handful of times. V gene TRBV28 combines with J gene TRBJ2-7; D unclear. Germline lookup yields CDR1 MDHEN and CDR2 SYDVKM. This CDR3 has 15 amino acids. V lost 3 bases and J lost 3, with 15 bases in between. In DNA, the CDR3 is TGTGCCAGCAGTTTTAGGCCTTTAGAAAACTACGAGCAGTACTTC. Protein sequence: CASSFRPLENYEQYF.

As regards this clonotype: A read error may produce the germline difference seen at one junction end. The CDR3 sequence: CSAALSGGGYSYTF. CDR3 bases: TGCAGTGCTGCTCTCTCAGGGGGCGGCTATAGCTACACCTTC. This chain joins TRBV20-1 and TRBJ1-2; 8 positions agree with TRBD1. CDR3 length equals 14 residues. The germline V gene has CDR1 DFQATT and CDR2 SNEGSKA (reference sequence).

The V and J genes are TRBV6-4 and TRBJ2-3; D might be TRBD1 (6 bases). The CDR3 runs 13 residues. The germline V and J ends were trimmed by 2 bases and 8 bases, with 11 bases remaining between them. Germline CDR1 reads MRHNA; CDR2 reads SNTAGT. CDR3 amino acids: CASSDPQGTTQYF. The CDR3, as DNA: TGTGCCAGCAGTGACCCCCAGGGGACTACGCAGTATTTT.

In its sample, this clonotype was seen once. The chain carries TRBV5-4 and TRBJ2-1; TRBD2 matches 7 bases. CDR1 is SGHNT, CDR2 YYREEE, per germline (reference sequence). The CDR3 consists of 15 residues. V shed 4 bases and J 4 bases; nucleotides not matched to a gene: 8. The CDR3 spells CASSGKLAVYNEQFF. The CDR3 DNA reads as TGTGCCAGCAGCGGGAAGCTAGCGGTTTACAATGAGCAGTTCTTC.

This clonotype was observed a handful of times. The chain recombines TRBV4-1 with TRBJ2-1; 7 bases are a match to TRBD2. The CDR3 spans 14 residues. The germline gives CDR1 MGHRA, CDR2 YSYEKL. J lost 6 bases, V lost 0 bases, and 2 bases had no gene match. CDR3 nucleotides: TGCGCCAGCAGCCAAGATCGCGGGGGCAATGAGCAGTTCTTC. It yields the protein CASSQDRGGNEQFF.

This clonotype rates as medium-sized. The rearrangement joins TRBV12-3 or TRBV12-4 to TRBJ2-1; possible D gene TRBD1, 5 bases. The V gene lost 1 base and the J gene lost 1 base, with 11 bases spanning the gap. This CDR3 has 16 amino acids. The CDR3 bases are TGTGCCAGCAGTTTAGGTCTAACAGGATCCTACAATGAGCAGTTCTTC. Translation: CASSLGLTGSYNEQFF.

There are many counts of this clonotype. The CDR3 sequence is CASNTGTTYSNQPQHF. As DNA, the CDR3 is TGTGCCAGCAATACCGGGACAACATATAGCAATCAGCCCCAGCATTTT. The V and J genes are TRBV28 and TRBJ1-5, with D maybe TRBD1 (6 bases). The germline V gene has CDR1 MDHEN and CDR2 SYDVKM. This CDR3 has 16 residues. V was trimmed by 7 bases and J by 0 bases, leaving 16 bases between them.

There are a few counts of this clonotype. CDR3 coding DNA: TGTGCCAGCAGCTTAGGGACAGGGGGCTGGACTGAAGCTTTCTTT. It is translated as CASSLGTGGWTEAFF. The chain employs TRBV7-2 and TRBJ1-1; 11 nucleotides line up with TRBD1. Germline V gives CDR1 SGHTA, CDR2 FQGNSA. CDR3 length equals 15 residues. The V gene end was trimmed by 1 base and the J gene end by 5 bases; junction bases not matched to a gene: 3.

This clonotype was seen at least ten times. The rearrangement joins TRBV6-1 to TRBJ1-2, with 9 bases matching TRBD1. Germline V gives CDR1 MNHNS, CDR2 SASEGT. This CDR3 region has 13 residues. Unmatched junction bases numbered 6, after V lost 6 bases and J lost 7 bases. CDR3 sequence: CASSPTGGLGYTF. DNA for the CDR3: TGTGCCAGCAGCCCTACAGGGGGCCTTGGCTACACCTTC.

The CDR3 DNA follows: TGCAGTACTGGGGACAGGTCCTACGAGCAGTACTTC. It codes for CSTGDRSYEQYF. The rearrangement uses TRBV20-1 and TRBJ2-7; 8 nucleotides line up with TRBD1. In germline, CDR1 is DFQATT, CDR2 SNEGSKA (reference sequence). V gave up 8 bases and J gave up 1 base; unmatched junction bases: 4. The CDR3 has 12 amino acids.

This clonotype was detected a few times. The chain links TRBV20-1 to TRBJ2-7; tentative D call: TRBD2 (6 bases). The CDR3 contains 13 residues. Trimming shortened V by 6 bases and J by 3 bases, and 15 bases separated the two germline ends. CDR1 is DFQATT, CDR2 SNEGSKA, per germline (reference sequence). CDR3 in amino acids: CSAVKRVDYEQYF. As DNA, the CDR3 is TGCAGTGCCGTTAAGCGGGTGGACTACGAGCAGTACTTC.

The chain carries TRBV27 and TRBJ2-3, with 11 bases identical to TRBD2. The CDR3 contains 16 residues. V dropped 5 bases and J dropped 2; count of bases not matched to a gene: 6. CDR1 is MNHEY, CDR2 SMNVEV, per germline (reference sequence). The CDR3 protein is CASSAGLADYTDTQYF. The CDR3 DNA is TGTGCCAGCAGTGCGGGACTAGCGGACTACACAGATACGCAGTATTTT.

Remarks on this clonotype: This clone may be a read error of a much larger clone one base away. This chain uses TRBV11-2 with TRBJ2-7; D unresolved. The CDR3 runs 13 residues. Germline CDR1 SGHAT, CDR2 FQNNGV. V was trimmed by 6 bases and J by 0 bases, leaving 9 bases between them. The CDR3 sequence: CASSGISSYEQYF. CDR3 nucleotides: TGTGCCAGCAGTGGCATTAGCTCCTACGAGCAGTACTTC.

This clonotype was detected a few times. The chain is built from TRBV2 and TRBJ2-3; perhaps TRBD2 as D (6 bases). This CDR3 has 16 amino acids. The V gene lost 6 bases and the J gene lost 2 bases, with 18 bases spanning the gap. Germline V gives CDR1 SNHLY, CDR2 FYNNEI. Written as DNA, the CDR3 is TGTGCCAGCAGGCGGATCCGTAGCGGATACACAGATACGCAGTATTTT. Amino acids: CASRRIRSGYTDTQYF.

The V and J genes are TRBV5-4 and TRBJ2-1; D gene ambiguous. CDR3 size: 15 residues. The V gene lost 4 bases and the J gene lost 6 bases, with 17 bases spanning the gap. Germline CDR1 reads SGHNT; CDR2 reads YYREEE (reference sequence). CDR3 region: CASSTPLTGSNEQFF. The DNA of the CDR3 is TGTGCCAGCAGCACCCCTCTTACTGGTAGCAATGAGCAGTTCTTC.

Concerning this clonotype: A read error may explain this, as a much larger clone is one base away. The CDR3 nucleotides read TGTGCCAGCAGTCTCGGGGCTTACTCCTACAATGAGCAGTTCTTC. This translates into CASSLGAYSYNEQFF. The J gene is TRBJ2-1, the V gene TRBV28; D might be TRBD1 or TRBD2, each matching 5 bases. The CDR3 spans 15 residues. Germline assignment: CDR1 MDHEN and CDR2 SYDVKM. The V gene lost 5 bases and the J gene lost 0 bases, with 11 bases spanning the gap. The whole variable domain, filled in from reference TRBV28 and TRBJ2-1, reads DVKVTQSSRYLVKRTGEKVFLECVQDMDHENMFWYRQDPGLGLRLIYFSYDVKMKEKGDIPEGYSVSREKKERFSLILESASTNQTSMYLCASSLGAYSYNEQFFGPGTRLTVL.

This clonotype was counted many times. The chain uses TRBV20-1 and TRBJ2-1, with a tentative D call TRBD2 (5 bases). This CDR3 is built from 15 residues. V was cut by 0 bases and J by 5 bases, with 14 bases left in between. Germline assignment: CDR1 DFQATT and CDR2 SNEGSKA (reference sequence). CDR3 coding DNA: TGCAGTGCTAGAGATCGGCGACTACCCAACAATGAGCAGTTCTTC. It is translated as CSARDRRLPNNEQFF.

The V and J genes are TRBV4-2 and TRBJ1-1; D remains unclear. Trimming removed 0 bases from V and 10 bases from J, with 6 bases in between. CDR1 and CDR2 from the germline V gene are LGHNA and YNFKEQ. CDR3 length: 11 residues. CDR3 coding DNA: TGTGCCAGCAGCCAAGACCTGGTAGCTTTCTTT. Protein product: CASSQDLVAFF.

The V and J genes are TRBV3-1 and TRBJ2-7, with 9 bases lining up with TRBD2. The germline V gene encodes CDR1 LGHDT and CDR2 YNNKEL (reference sequence). Unmatched junction bases numbered 7, after V lost 6 bases and J lost 7 bases. The CDR3 is 13 residues long. In DNA form, the CDR3 reads TGTGCCAGCAGTGAGGTAGCGGGAGATGAGCAGTACTTC. The encoded protein is CASSEVAGDEQYF.

The V call is TRBV12-3 or TRBV12-4, the J call TRBJ2-3, with TRBD1 matching over 7 bases. This CDR3 is built from 14 residues. V lost 7 bases to trimming and J lost 2 bases; unmatched junction nucleotides: 6. DNA for the CDR3: TGTGCCAGCACCCTCAGGGGGTTCACAGATACGCAGTATTTT. It specifies CASTLRGFTDTQYF.

The chain has TRBV15 and TRBJ2-1; 11 bases align to TRBD2. With 0 bases clipped from V and 6 bases from J, the junction kept 7 bases outside the gene matches. Germline V gene data show CDR1 as LNHNV and CDR2 as YYDKDF (reference sequence). This CDR3 spans 17 amino acids. The CDR3 DNA follows: TGTGCCACCAGCAGAGACTTTACTAGCGGGAGAATCAATGAGCAGTTCTTC. It yields the protein CATSRDFTSGRINEQFF.